This is a list of T cell receptor beta chains from one sample in a study of T cells after yellow fever vaccination. TCRdb called the 5' RACE reads again in MiXCR, with one record for every CDR3 protein. The sample lists 150,000 to 200,000 distinct CDR3 sequences, 9.3% occurring once. The starting material was CD8+ T cells sorted from PBMCs, obtained 45 days after the yellow fever booster vaccination. These receptors were obtained from a man aged 18 to 29 who received the YFV17D yellow fever vaccine. Each CDR3 is given with its conserved first and last residue. D genes are given only for firm matches. Rows may omit the clone size; those that give it use once, few, many or a size class.

.	TRBV2	.	TRBJ2-3	CASSEVVGSTDTQYF	TGTGCCAGCAGTGAAGTGGTGGGGAGCACAGATACGCAGTATTTT
few	TRBV27	TRBD1	TRBJ2-7	CASSVAGTGYEQYF	TGTGCCAGCAGCGTGGCCGGGACAGGCTACGAGCAGTACTTC
many	TRBV7-9	TRBD1	TRBJ2-1	CASSYLGTVLFF	TGTGCCAGCAGCTATTTAGGGACAGTCCTGTTCTTC
.	TRBV6-5	TRBD1	TRBJ1-2	CASSYAPGGEWYGYTF	TGTGCCAGCAGTTACGCCCCAGGGGGGGAATGGTATGGCTACACCTTC
.	TRBV7-2	.	TRBJ1-2	CASSPTPRGYTF	TGTGCCAGCAGCCCGACCCCTCGGGGCTACACCTTC
.	TRBV5-6	TRBD2	TRBJ2-1	CASSRGGLAGFNEQFF	TGTGCCAGCAGCAGGGGGGGACTAGCGGGGTTTAATGAGCAGTTCTTC
many	TRBV5-8	.	TRBJ1-1	CASSEPGTRDTEAFF	TGTGCCAGCAGTGAACCCGGGACAAGGGACACTGAAGCTTTCTTT
few	TRBV25-1	.	TRBJ1-4	CASSETVYEKLFF	TGTGCCAGCAGTGAAACGGTCTATGAAAAACTGTTTTTT
.	TRBV5-5	TRBD1	TRBJ1-1	CASTDFEDREAEAFF	TGTGCCAGCACCGACTTTGAGGACAGGGAAGCTGAAGCTTTCTTT
few	TRBV20-1	.	TRBJ1-2	CSARVVTEHYGYTF	TGCAGTGCTAGAGTTGTGACAGAACACTATGGCTACACCTTC
few	TRBV7-9	.	TRBJ1-1	CASSLENRKEEAFF	TGTGCCAGCAGCTTAGAAAACCGTAAGGAGGAAGCTTTCTTT
few	TRBV20-1	.	TRBJ2-1	CSARVRGLTVDEQFF	TGCAGTGCTAGAGTGAGAGGCCTAACGGTTGATGAGCAGTTCTTC
few	TRBV7-9	.	TRBJ1-1	CASSLVSGVNTEAFF	TGTGCCAGCAGCTTAGTGTCGGGGGTGAACACTGAAGCTTTCTTT
few	TRBV5-8	.	TRBJ1-5	CASSLWRKGNQPQHF	TGTGCCAGCAGCTTGTGGAGGAAGGGCAATCAGCCCCAGCATTTT
many	TRBV12-5	.	TRBJ2-7	CASGPSYEQYF	TGTGCTAGTGGTCCCTCCTACGAGCAGTACTTC
few	TRBV6-5	.	TRBJ1-4	CASSYSPATNEKLFF	TGTGCCAGCAGTTACTCTCCTGCAACTAATGAAAAACTGTTTTTT
.	TRBV6-5	.	TRBJ1-2	CASSPHRDRLGYTF	TGTGCCAGCAGCCCTCACCGGGACCGACTCGGCTACACCTTC
many	TRBV4-3	.	TRBJ1-3	CASSLLSEPSSGNTIYF	TGCGCCAGCAGCCTCCTATCAGAGCCAAGCTCTGGAAACACCATATATTTT
few	TRBV9	TRBD1	TRBJ2-1	CASSPGTVSYNEQFF	TGTGCCAGCAGCCCCGGGACAGTCTCCTACAATGAGCAGTTCTTC
few	TRBV4-1	.	TRBJ2-1	CASRMGGYNEQFF	TGCGCCAGCAGGATGGGGGGTTACAATGAGCAGTTCTTC
.	TRBV11-1	.	TRBJ2-4	CASSSTGEVENIQYF	TGTGCCAGCAGCTCCACAGGGGAGGTAGAAAACATTCAGTACTTC
many	TRBV29-1	TRBD1	TRBJ2-2	CSVEETGVTGELFF	TGCAGCGTTGAAGAGACAGGGGTCACCGGGGAGCTGTTTTTT
.	TRBV19	.	TRBJ2-2	CASNFGVPGELFF	TGTGCCAGTAACTTTGGGGTACCCGGGGAGCTGTTTTTT
few	TRBV7-6	.	TRBJ2-5	CASSLDTGQIDQYF	TGTGCCAGCAGCTTAGATACAGGTCAGATCGACCAGTACTTC
many	TRBV15	.	TRBJ2-1	CATSRDRAGRDEQFF	TGTGCCACCAGCAGAGATCGGGCTGGCCGAGATGAGCAGTTCTTC
few	TRBV7-6	TRBD2	TRBJ2-7	CASSLAVGTSGYEQYF	TGTGCCAGCAGCTTAGCGGTAGGGACTAGCGGGTACGAGCAGTACTTC
.	TRBV7-2	TRBD2	TRBJ2-5	CASQTGPLAGGLETQYF	TGTGCCAGCCAGACGGGGCCCCTAGCGGGGGGCTTGGAGACCCAGTACTTC